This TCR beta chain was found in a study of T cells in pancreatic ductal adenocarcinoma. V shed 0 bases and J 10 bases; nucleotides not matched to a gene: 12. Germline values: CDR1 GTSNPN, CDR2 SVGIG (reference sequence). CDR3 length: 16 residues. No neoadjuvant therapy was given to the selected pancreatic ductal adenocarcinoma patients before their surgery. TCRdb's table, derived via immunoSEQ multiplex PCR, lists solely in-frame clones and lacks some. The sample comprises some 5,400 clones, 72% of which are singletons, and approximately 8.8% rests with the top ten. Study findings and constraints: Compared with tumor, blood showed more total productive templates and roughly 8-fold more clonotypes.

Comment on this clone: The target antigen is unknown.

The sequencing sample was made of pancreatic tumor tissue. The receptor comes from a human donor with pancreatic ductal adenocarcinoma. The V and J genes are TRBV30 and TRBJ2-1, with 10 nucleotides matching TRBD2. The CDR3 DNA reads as TGTGCCTGGAGTGTAGGGGGGACTAGCGCATATGAGGAGCAGTTCTTC. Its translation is CAWSVGGTSAYEEQFF.